Listed here are 8 T cell receptor beta chains from one sample, sequenced in a study of cytomegalovirus exposure and HLA in healthy donors. Libraries were prepared by immunoSEQ multiplex PCR; TCRdb keeps only in-frame clonotypes and omits some of them. The sample includes 170,000 or so clones, about 85% of them seen just once. Source material: PBMCs. The receptors were gathered from a man between 18 and 35 years old in good health and CMV-seropositive.

The CDR3, as DNA: TGTGCCAGTAGTGCCCGCAGGTCCCCTGGGGCCAACGTCCTGACTTTC. Its protein product is CASSARRSPGANVLTF. The genes are TRBV19 and TRBJ2-6; D is ambiguous. Between the trimmed V and J ends, which lost 5 bases and 2 bases, there was a span of 13 bases. In germline, CDR1 is LNHDA, CDR2 SQIVND (reference sequence). The CDR3 loop spans 16 amino acids.

The chain joins TRBV5-6 to TRBJ1-2; D is perhaps TRBD1 (5 bases). CDR3 length equals 13 residues. V shed 2 bases and J shed 8 bases, with 13 bases lying between them. Germline values: CDR1 SGHDT, CDR2 YYEEEE. For the CDR3, the DNA is TGTGCCAGCAGCTTAAAAGGGGCTGGAGGCTACACCTTC. It translates to CASSLKGAGGYTF. The complete variable domain, with remaining parts taken from reference TRBV5-6 and TRBJ1-2, reads DAGVTQSPTHLIKTRGQQVTLRCSPKSGHDTVSWYQQALGQGPQFIFQYYEEEERQRGNFPDRFSGHQFPNYSSELNVNALLLGDSALYLCASSLKGAGGYTFGSGTRLTVV.

The chain carries TRBV2 and TRBJ1-1; maybe TRBD1 (6 bases). V lost 7 bases to trimming and J lost 1 base, with 10 bases between them. Germline loops: CDR1 SNHLY, CDR2 FYNNEI. This CDR3 spans 13 amino acids. CDR3 sequence (DNA): TGTGCCAGCACCGGACAGCCGAACACTGAAGCTTTCTTT. This gives the protein CASTGQPNTEAFF.

This sequence joins TRBV28 and TRBJ2-7; TRBD1 aligns across 7 bases. Germline V gives CDR1 MDHEN, CDR2 SYDVKM. The ends lost 2 bases at V and 2 bases at J; junction bases unmatched: 15. The CDR3 length is 18 residues. The DNA for the CDR3 is TGTGCCAGCAGTTTAAGGATGGGATACACGGGACAGACCTACGAGCAGTACTTC. As protein: CASSLRMGYTGQTYEQYF.

The chain uses TRBV28 and TRBJ2-2; D is perhaps TRBD2 (6 bases). This CDR3 has 15 amino acids. Per germline, CDR1 MDHEN and CDR2 SYDVKM. V lost 7 bases to trimming and J lost 6 bases, with 18 bases between them. In DNA form, the CDR3 reads TGTGCCAGCACCCCGCCCGGGAGAGGCGCCGGGGAGCTGTTTTTT. Its translation: CASTPPGRGAGELFF.

The chain uses TRBV28 and TRBJ1-3, with D perhaps matching TRBD1 (6 bases). In germline, CDR1 is MDHEN, CDR2 SYDVKM. The CDR3 runs to 17 residues. V was trimmed by 8 bases and J by 2 bases, leaving 22 bases between them. This chain's CDR3 is CASFTKILQGTGNTIYF. The DNA of the CDR3 is TGTGCCAGCTTTACCAAGATATTACAGGGAACTGGAAACACCATATATTTT.

This chain links TRBV6-6 with TRBJ2-7, with TRBD1 matching over 7 bases. Germline CDR1 is MNHNY and CDR2 is SVGAGI (reference sequence). The CDR3 runs 15 residues. The junction had 4 bases not matched to a gene; V was cut back by 2 bases and J by 0 bases. CDR3 residues: CASSYDRVDSYEQYF. CDR3 nucleotides: TGTGCCAGCAGTTACGACAGGGTGGACTCCTACGAGCAGTACTTC.

As to this clone: The junction shows a germline mismatch at one end, possibly a read error. This sequence joins TRBV5-1 and TRBJ1-4; D remains unclear. There are 12 residues in the CDR3. The germline gives CDR1 SGHRS, CDR2 YFSETQ. DNA for the CDR3: TGCGCCAGCAGCCAATTAGGCCGGGGAGGCGTTTTT. It is translated as CASSQLGRGGVF.